Sequencing of this T cell receptor beta chain was carried out in a study of vaccination and CD4 T cells after COVID-19. Cultured CD4+ T-cell DNA underwent Oncomine TCR Beta short-read sequencing. TCRdb passed the PCR reads through MiXCR, listing each CDR3 protein once. The table lists 9,900 or so distinct CDR3 sequences, approximately 57% of them singletons. Treatment of the sample: approximately 9-day PBMC culture with coronavirus spike peptide pools or control peptides (ViraFEST assay). Negative selection isolated the CD4+ T cells once the cells had been cultured for over 9 days. This clonotype is medium-sized by share. Its target is not known. The V gene end was trimmed by 2 bases and the J gene end by 5 bases; junction bases not matched to a gene: 4. Germline V gives CDR1 ENHRY, CDR2 SYGVKD. This CDR3 is 14 amino acids long.

The sequence was obtained from a human donor who had recovered from COVID-19. The chain is built from TRBV10-3 and TRBJ2-7, with 9 positions matching TRBD1. The material sequenced was CD4+ T cells from blood, cultured in vitro. The CDR3 spells CAISEGQGFNEQYF. The CDR3 DNA reads as TGTGCCATCAGTGAGGGACAGGGGTTCAACGAGCAGTACTTC.